These 25 T cell receptor beta chains were all obtained from the same sample, sequenced in a study of T cells in tumors and immune-related adverse events. The table came from immunoSEQ multiplex PCR; TCRdb's copy has only in-frame clones and leaves some out. The sample has around 22,000 clones, about 90% seen once. Sequenced material: lymph node tissue, taken from a patient treated with anti-PD-1 therapy. The source of these receptors is a female donor with metastatic renal cell carcinoma.

The V call is TRBV30, the J call TRBJ2-7; 7 bases agree with TRBD1. CDR3 length equals 14 residues. The junction had 4 bases not matched to a gene; V was cut back by 0 bases and J by 2 bases. From germline, CDR1 is GTSNPN and CDR2 SVGIG (reference sequence). This CDR3 is CAWSVGGAAYEQYF. The CDR3 nucleotides are TGTGCCTGGAGTGTAGGGGGCGCCGCCTACGAGCAGTACTTC.

The J gene is TRBJ2-7, the V gene TRBV7-2; 9 bases align to TRBD1. Germline lookup yields CDR1 SGHTA and CDR2 FQGNSA. After removal of 5 bases from V and 1 base from J, the junction contained 12 bases not matched to a gene. The CDR3 extends over 17 amino acids. CDR3 in amino acids: CASSPNPTGTGSYEQYF. The CDR3, as DNA: TGTGCCAGCAGCCCGAATCCTACCGGGACAGGGTCCTACGAGCAGTACTTC.

This clone has a handful of counts. The chain uses TRBV20-1 and TRBJ2-2; D gene ambiguous. V lost 6 bases, J lost 6 bases, and 8 bases lay in between. The CDR3 contains 11 residues. CDR1 and CDR2 from the germline V gene are DFQATT and SNEGSKA (reference sequence). CDR3 sequence reads: CSAGRAGELFF. The DNA for the CDR3 is TGCAGTGCCGGACGGGCCGGGGAGCTGTTTTTT.

This sequence joins TRBV7-9 and TRBJ1-2, with D maybe TRBD1 (5 bases). Germline V gives CDR1 SEHNR, CDR2 FQNEAQ (reference sequence). The CDR3 covers 15 residues. Trimming cost V 5 bases and J 7 bases, with 20 bases left between them. For the CDR3, the DNA is TGTGCCAGCAGCCCCCCGGGCAGGGCCATCGGTGGCTACACCTTC. This encodes CASSPPGRAIGGYTF. Drawing the rest from reference TRBV7-9 and TRBJ1-2, the complete variable domain is DTGVSQNPRHKITKRGQNVTFRCDPISEHNRLYWYRQTLGQGPEFLTYFQNEAQLEKSRLLSDRFSAERPKGSFSTLEIQRTEQGDSAMYLCASSPPGRAIGGYTFGSGTRLTVV.

The chain carries TRBV9 and TRBJ2-6; D is ambiguous. The length of the CDR3 is 15 residues. Germline V gives CDR1 SGDLS, CDR2 YYNGEE. V lost 4 bases, J lost 0 bases, and 8 bases lay in between. Here the CDR3 reads CASSPFSSGANVLTF. The CDR3 bases are TGTGCCAGCAGCCCATTCAGCTCTGGGGCCAACGTCCTGACTTTC.

As DNA, the CDR3 is TGTGCCTGGAGTGCGTCTAGAGTGCGGGAGCTGTTTTTT. Translating gives CAWSASRVRELFF. This chain links TRBV30 with TRBJ2-2, with D unclear. The CDR3 is made up of 13 amino acids. Per germline, CDR1 GTSNPN and CDR2 SVGIG (reference sequence). The ends were cut back, 1 base at V and 9 bases at J, with 12 bases in the middle.

Concerning this clone: Sequence at one end of the junction differs from germline and may be a read error. The chain couples TRBV6-1 to TRBJ1-2; D might be TRBD1 (5 bases). Germline-derived CDR1 and CDR2 are MNHNS and SASEGT. The length of the CDR3 is 16 residues. The CDR3 DNA is TGTGCCAGCAGGGAAGGGACGGACTTATTTTTCTATGGCTACACCTTC. Translation gives CASREGTDLFFYGYTF.

V and J are TRBV27 and TRBJ2-5; 10 bases map to TRBD1. The CDR3 consists of 13 residues. J lost 12 bases, V lost 3 bases, and 7 bases had no gene match. CDR1 MNHEY and CDR2 SMNVEV come from the germline V gene (reference sequence). DNA of the CDR3: TGTGCCAGCAGTTTTGCCGGGACAGGGGCCGAGTACTTC. Its protein product is CASSFAGTGAEYF.

This chain uses TRBV11-1 with TRBJ2-7; weak D call: TRBD2 (6 bases). Germline V CDR1 and CDR2: SGHAT, FQDESV (reference sequence). V was pared by 4 bases and J by 6 bases, with 13 bases between. The CDR3 has 13 residues. In DNA form, the CDR3 reads TGTGCCAGCAGCTCTACCTTGACTAGCGAGCAGTACTTC. Its protein is CASSSTLTSEQYF. Full variable domain (rest looked up from reference TRBV11-1 and TRBJ2-7): EAEVAQSPRYKITEKSQAVAFWCDPISGHATLYWYRQILGQGPELLVQFQDESVVDDSQLPKDRFSAERLKGVDSTLKIQPAELGDSAMYLCASSSTLTSEQYFGPGTRLTVT.

This clone has just one count. This chain uses TRBV5-1 with TRBJ2-7; D uncertain. The CDR3 spans 12 residues. V was trimmed by 3 bases and J by 3 bases, leaving 7 bases between them. Germline V gene sequence: CDR1 SGHRS, CDR2 YFSETQ. For the CDR3, the DNA is TGCGCCAGCAGCTCCTCATTCTACGAGCAGTACTTC. Protein product: CASSSSFYEQYF.

The chain joins TRBV28 to TRBJ1-3; 10 bases fit TRBD1. The CDR3 runs to 15 residues. Per germline, CDR1 MDHEN and CDR2 SYDVKM. The junction had 10 bases not matched to a gene; V was cut back by 7 bases and J by 7 bases. CDR3 DNA: TGTGCCAGCAACGCCGCGGGACAGGGGTCGAACACCATATATTTT. This encodes CASNAAGQGSNTIYF.

The table lists this clone with a few counts. The V call is TRBV10-3, the J call TRBJ2-7; weak D call: TRBD1 (6 bases). Germline CDR1 and CDR2: ENHRY and SYGVKD. The length of the CDR3 is 13 residues. With 10 bases removed from V and 4 bases from J, the gap between germline ends came to 17 bases. DNA of the CDR3: TGTGCCACCACCACCGGGACACATTACGAGCAGTACTTC. It encodes CATTTGTHYEQYF.

The chain links TRBV18 to TRBJ2-5, with TRBD2 as a possible D gene (6 bases). CDR1 is KGHSH and CDR2 is LQKENI in the germline V gene. The CDR3 length is 14 residues. The V and J ends lost 2 bases and 1 base respectively, with 8 bases between them. The CDR3, as DNA: TGTGCCAGCTCACCAAGGACTACCCAAGAGACCCAGTACTTC. Encoded protein: CASSPRTTQETQYF. Filled out from reference TRBV18 and TRBJ2-5, the complete variable domain reads NAGVMQNPRHLVRRRGQEARLRCSPMKGHSHVYWYRQLPEEGLKFMVYLQKENIIDESGMPKERFSAEFPKEGPSILRIQQVVRGDSAAYFCASSPRTTQETQYFGPGTRLLVL.

The V call is TRBV6-1, the J call TRBJ1-1; D remains ambiguous. The CDR3 sequence is 10 residues long. Germline V gene data show CDR1 as MNHNS and CDR2 as SASEGT. The V and J ends lost 6 bases and 3 bases respectively, with 2 bases between them. CDR3: CASRDTEAFF. DNA for the CDR3: TGTGCCAGCAGAGACACTGAAGCTTTCTTT.

The genes are TRBV27 and TRBJ1-4, with a possible D match to TRBD1 (6 bases). The V end lost 3 bases, the J end lost 8 bases, and 13 bases lay between the germline ends. CDR3 length: 14 amino acids. The germline gives CDR1 MNHEY, CDR2 SMNVEV (reference sequence). The CDR3, as DNA: TGTGCCAGCAGTTTCGTCAGGGGAAGCGAAAAACTGTTTTTT. It specifies CASSFVRGSEKLFF.

The chain joins TRBV6-6 to TRBJ2-7; D gene uncertain. This CDR3 region has 15 residues. The germline V gene has CDR1 MNHNY and CDR2 SVGAGI (reference sequence). Trimming stripped 0 bases from V and 3 bases from J, with 12 bases between. The DNA of the CDR3 is TGTGCCAGCAGTTACTCCCCCAGCAATGTCTACGAGCAGTACTTC. Translation gives CASSYSPSNVYEQYF.

The chain carries TRBV6-5 and TRBJ1-2, with D uncertain. V lost 2 bases to trimming and J lost 5 bases, with 6 bases between them. CDR3 length: 12 residues. Germline CDR1 MNHEY, CDR2 SVGAGI. CDR3 sequence: CASSYDNYGYTF. CDR3 in DNA: TGTGCCAGCAGTTACGACAATTATGGCTACACCTTC.

The genes are TRBV5-1 and TRBJ2-3, with D perhaps matching TRBD2 (6 bases). V lost 4 bases and J 5 bases, leaving 20 bases between the germline ends. This CDR3 has 16 residues. CDR1 SGHRS and CDR2 YFSETQ come from the germline V gene. DNA of the CDR3: TGCGCCAGCAGCCTGGACGGGACCCCCGGGGGAGATACGCAGTATTTT. It specifies CASSLDGTPGGDTQYF.

This chain connects TRBV28 to TRBJ2-1; 11 bases match TRBD2. Trimming took 8 bases from V and 4 from J; bases not matched to a gene: 16. Germline assignment: CDR1 MDHEN and CDR2 SYDVKM. The CDR3 spans 18 residues. CDR3 nucleotides: TGTGCCAGCTGGACTAGCGGGTATAGGCGTAAGGGTTACAATGAGCAGTTCTTC. Protein product: CASWTSGYRRKGYNEQFF.

The chain is built from TRBV7-2 and TRBJ1-5; 11 bases are shared with TRBD1. The ends lost 1 base at V and 6 bases at J; junction bases unmatched: 8. Germline CDR1 is SGHTA and CDR2 is FQGNSA. This CDR3 contains 17 residues. The CDR3 DNA is TGTGCCAGCAGCTTAGGCTTAGGGGGACAGGGGGGTCAGCCCCAGCATTTT. Protein product: CASSLGLGGQGGQPQHF.

CDR3 residues: CASSPPLNEKLFF. The CDR3 DNA is TGTGCCAGCTCACCACCGTTGAATGAAAAACTGTTTTTT. The J gene is TRBJ1-4, the V gene TRBV18, with D unresolved. Trimming stripped 0 bases from V and 5 bases from J, with 4 bases between. The CDR3 length is 13 residues. Germline CDR1 is KGHSH and CDR2 is LQKENI.

The V gene is TRBV2, the J gene TRBJ1-6; D is perhaps TRBD1 (5 bases). The CDR3 extends over 14 amino acids. Trimming pared 7 bases from V and 6 bases from J, leaving 13 bases between. CDR1 is SNHLY and CDR2 is FYNNEI in the germline V gene. The CDR3 is CASIGDGVNSPLHF. The CDR3 DNA reads TGTGCCAGCATCGGGGACGGGGTTAATTCACCCCTCCACTTT.

The V gene is TRBV18, the J gene TRBJ2-1; 10 bases are shared with TRBD1. Germline CDR1 KGHSH, CDR2 LQKENI. The CDR3 totals 17 residues. Trimming cost V 0 bases and J 1 base; bases outside gene matches: 3. The CDR3 coding sequence is TGTGCCAGCTCACCACCGGGGACAGGGGTATCCTACAATGAGCAGTTCTTC. Its translation: CASSPPGTGVSYNEQFF. Based on the CDR3 plus reference TRBV18 and TRBJ2-1, the full variable domain is NAGVMQNPRHLVRRRGQEARLRCSPMKGHSHVYWYRQLPEEGLKFMVYLQKENIIDESGMPKERFSAEFPKEGPSILRIQQVVRGDSAAYFCASSPPGTGVSYNEQFFGPGTRLTVL.

The chain carries TRBV20-1 and TRBJ2-1; 8 nucleotides align to TRBD2. Germline values: CDR1 DFQATT, CDR2 SNEGSKA (reference sequence). Trimming cost V 6 bases and J 16 bases; bases outside gene matches: 11. This CDR3 has 11 amino acids. The CDR3 region is CSASRTSLVFF. For the CDR3, the DNA is TGCAGTGCCTCCCGGACTAGCTTAGTATTCTTC.

The sample holds a few counts of this clone. The gene calls are TRBV4-2 and TRBJ1-6, with a tentative D call TRBD1 (5 bases). Germline values: CDR1 LGHNA, CDR2 YNFKEQ. This CDR3 is 18 amino acids long. V was clipped by 0 bases and J by 13 bases, with 25 bases between them. The CDR3 protein is CASSQEHGTGTVGIPLHF. CDR3 sequence (DNA): TGTGCCAGCAGCCAAGAACACGGTACAGGCACCGTCGGGATTCCCCTCCACTTT.